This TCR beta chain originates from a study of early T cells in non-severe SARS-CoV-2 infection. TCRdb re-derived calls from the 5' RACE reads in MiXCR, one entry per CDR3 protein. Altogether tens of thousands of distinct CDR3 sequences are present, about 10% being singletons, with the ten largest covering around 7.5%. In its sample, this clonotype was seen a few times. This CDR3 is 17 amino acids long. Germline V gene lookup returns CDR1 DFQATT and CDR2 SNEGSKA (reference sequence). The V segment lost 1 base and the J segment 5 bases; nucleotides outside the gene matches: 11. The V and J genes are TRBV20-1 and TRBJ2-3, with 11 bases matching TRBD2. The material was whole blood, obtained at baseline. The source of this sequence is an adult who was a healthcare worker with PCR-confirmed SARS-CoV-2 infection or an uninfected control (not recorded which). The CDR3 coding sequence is TGCAGTGCTAGAGTAGCGGGAGGGCGACTCGGTGGAGATACGCAGTATTTT. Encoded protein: CSARVAGGRLGGDTQYF.